The 24 T cell receptor beta chains below were found in one sample sequenced in a study of breast tumors, draining lymph nodes, adjacent tissues. Axillary draining lymph nodes of breast cancer patients supplied the node samples. Via MiXCR, TCRdb re-called the multiplex PCR reads, giving one row per CDR3 protein. The repertoire has more than 250,000 distinct CDR3 sequences, about 33% of them found once; the top ten carry around 1.1%. The sample was axillary lymph node tissue. The receptors originated from a female donor with breast cancer. Some clones in this sample may be carry-over from other donors' samples.

In its sample, this clonotype was seen many times. The V gene is TRBV7-6, the J gene TRBJ2-1, with 7 positions matching TRBD1. Looked up from germline, CDR1 is SGHVS and CDR2 is FNYEAQ. The CDR3 length is 15 residues. The V and J ends lost 5 bases and 7 bases, in that order; junction bases with no gene match: 11. The CDR3 is CASSQQGGWVNEQFF. DNA of the CDR3: TGTGCCAGCAGCCAACAAGGGGGCTGGGTAAATGAGCAGTTCTTC.

The chain couples TRBV5-6 to TRBJ1-1, with D possibly TRBD1 on 5 matching bases. The CDR3 length is 17 residues. V lost 2 bases and J 0 bases, leaving 17 bases between the germline ends. Germline V lookup: CDR1 SGHDT, CDR2 YYEEEE. CDR3 bases: TGTGCCAGCAGCTTTTCCCGGGGGTCGGACATGAACACTGAAGCTTTCTTT. Its protein product is CASSFSRGSDMNTEAFF.

This chain connects TRBV25-1 to TRBJ1-2; maybe TRBD1 (6 bases). From germline, CDR1 is MGHDK and CDR2 SYGVNS. Trimming pared 3 bases from V and 7 bases from J, leaving 12 bases between. The CDR3 runs 13 residues. The CDR3 loop reads CASSEWPGVGYTF. CDR3 bases: TGTGCCAGCAGTGAGTGGCCAGGGGTTGGCTACACCTTC.

As to this clonotype: Being one base from a much bigger clone, this may be a read error. The chain has TRBV4-1 and TRBJ2-2; 10 nucleotides match TRBD1. This CDR3 is built from 16 residues. Germline loops: CDR1 MGHRA, CDR2 YSYEKL. V lost 4 bases and J lost 3; bases outside the gene matches: 5. CDR3: CASSLTGGGYTGELFF. CDR3 coding DNA: TGCGCCAGCAGCCTGACAGGGGGCGGGTACACCGGGGAGCTGTTTTTT.

This clonotype was detected many times. The chain uses TRBV5-5 and TRBJ2-2, with D tentatively TRBD1 (5 bases). Between the trimmed V and J ends, which lost 4 bases and 7 bases, there was a span of 17 bases. Germline V gene lookup returns CDR1 SGHKS and CDR2 YYEKEE (reference sequence). This CDR3 has 15 residues. For the CDR3, the DNA is TGTGCCAGCAGCCCCCTCGGACAAGGAAGCGGGGAGCTGTTTTTT. It translates to CASSPLGQGSGELFF.

This clonotype appeared many times. This chain links TRBV19 with TRBJ1-3; D unresolved. The CDR3 extends over 14 amino acids. V shed 6 bases and J shed 0 bases, with 9 bases lying between them. The germline gives CDR1 LNHDA, CDR2 SQIVND (reference sequence). The CDR3, as DNA: TGTGCCAGTAGCCCAGGACTCTCTGGAAACACCATATATTTT. Translation gives CASSPGLSGNTIYF.

The chain couples TRBV5-4 to TRBJ1-1; TRBD1 matches at 8 bases. Germline CDR1 is SGHNT and CDR2 is YYREEE (reference sequence). V shed 2 bases, J shed 5 bases, and the junction held 8 bases outside the gene matches. The CDR3 consists of 15 residues. CDR3 in DNA: TGTGCCAGCAGCTTCGACAGGGGAGTGCGGACTGAAGCTTTCTTT. Amino acid sequence: CASSFDRGVRTEAFF.

This clonotype was found a few times. One base away lies a much larger clone, so this may be a sequencing read error. This chain joins TRBV5-1 and TRBJ2-1; 11 bases match TRBD2. The CDR3 is 14 amino acids. Looked up from germline, CDR1 is SGHRS and CDR2 is YFSETQ. The CDR3 loop reads CAGSLVAGGLGQFF. The CDR3 coding sequence is TGCGCCGGCAGCTTGGTAGCGGGAGGGCTCGGACAGTTCTTC.

This clonotype was seen at least ten times. J is TRBJ2-1 and V is TRBV19; D is possibly TRBD2 (7 bases). The CDR3 is 18 residues long. The germline V gene encodes CDR1 LNHDA and CDR2 SQIVND (reference sequence). V lost 6 bases and J 2 bases, leaving 23 bases between the germline ends. The DNA for the CDR3 is TGTGCCAGTAGCTCGACCCTTTGGGGGGAGGGGGCCTACAATGAGCAGTTCTTC. It is translated as CASSSTLWGEGAYNEQFF. Drawing the rest from reference TRBV19 and TRBJ2-1, the complete variable domain is DGGITQSPKYLFRKEGQNVTLSCEQNLNHDAMYWYRQDPGQGLRLIYYSQIVNDFQKGDIAEGYSVSREKKESFPLTVTSAQKNPTAFYLCASSSTLWGEGAYNEQFFGPGTRLTVL.

The table lists this clonotype with many counts. This chain connects TRBV7-8 to TRBJ2-5, with TRBD2 identical over 14 bases. The J segment lost 3 bases and the V segment lost 5 bases, leaving 5 bases of the junction unmatched. Per the germline V gene, CDR1 is SGHVS and CDR2 is FQNEAQ. This CDR3 has 16 residues. In DNA form, the CDR3 reads TGTGCCAGCAGCAGTCCGGGACTAGCGGGAGAAGAGACCCAGTACTTC. It yields the protein CASSSPGLAGEETQYF.

This clonotype showed up many times. The chain joins TRBV20-1 to TRBJ2-5; TRBD2 is a possible D gene (6 bases). The V gene's germline CDR1 is DFQATT and CDR2 SNEGSKA (reference sequence). This CDR3 contains 14 residues. V lost 3 bases, J lost 2 bases, and 13 bases lay in between. CDR3 in DNA: TGCAGTGCTAGTTACCCGGGGGATCAAGAGACCCAGTACTTC. Translated, it gives CSASYPGDQETQYF.

The rearrangement joins TRBV10-1 to TRBJ2-3, with 7 bases lining up with TRBD1. The V gene's germline CDR1 is WNHNN and CDR2 SYGVQD (reference sequence). The CDR3 is 13 amino acids. V gave up 9 bases and J gave up 3 bases; unmatched junction bases: 6. The DNA of the CDR3 is TGCGCCAGAAAAGCAGGGGGTACAGATACGCAGTATTTT. This gives the protein CARKAGGTDTQYF.

This clonotype was observed at least ten times. The V gene is TRBV11-1, the J gene TRBJ2-1; weak D call: TRBD2 (6 bases). V shed 4 bases and J shed 15 bases, with 16 bases lying between them. CDR1 is SGHAT, CDR2 FQDESV, per germline (reference sequence). The CDR3 is 12 residues long. CDR3 sequence: CASSYDTEGRFF. The CDR3 DNA reads as TGTGCCAGCAGCTACGACACGGAGGGTCGGTTCTTC.

This clonotype was picked up many times. The chain couples TRBV15 to TRBJ1-2; possibly TRBD1 for D (5 bases). V was pared by 5 bases and J by 7 bases, with 11 bases between. Germline V gives CDR1 LNHNV, CDR2 YYDKDF (reference sequence). The CDR3 totals 12 residues. For the CDR3, the DNA is TGTGCCACCAGCTTGACAGTCGGTGGCTACACCTTC. As protein: CATSLTVGGYTF.

This clonotype has ten or more counts. The CDR3 reads CASSPRTGLQETQYF. In nucleotides, the CDR3 is TGTGCCAGCAGTCCTCGGACAGGATTACAAGAGACCCAGTACTTC. This chain joins TRBV12-3 or TRBV12-4 and TRBJ2-5, with TRBD1 identical over 7 bases. The CDR3 covers 15 residues. V was clipped by 5 bases and J by 2 bases; unmatched bases: 8.

The V call is TRBV9, the J call TRBJ1-1; TRBD1 is a possible D gene (6 bases). Trimming removed 2 bases at V and 1 base at J, with 9 bases between. The CDR3 runs to 14 residues. CDR1 and CDR2 (germline): SGDLS, YYNGEE. CDR3 amino acids: CASSVEQGNTEAFF. The CDR3 DNA sequence: TGTGCCAGCAGCGTTGAACAGGGGAACACTGAAGCTTTCTTT.

This clonotype has ten or more counts. The gene calls are TRBV7-2 and TRBJ2-1; 15 bases line up with TRBD2. The CDR3 length is 22 residues. Unmatched junction bases numbered 18, after V lost 0 bases and J lost 6 bases. Germline CDR1 is SGHTA and CDR2 is FQGNSA. DNA of the CDR3: TGTGCCAGCAGCTTAGCGGTTTGGGTAACGGGACTAGCGGGGGGTGGATTCAATGAGCAGTTCTTC. Its translation is CASSLAVWVTGLAGGGFNEQFF.

V is TRBV18 and J is TRBJ2-7; the D is unclear. CDR3 size: 12 residues. The germline V gene has CDR1 KGHSH and CDR2 LQKENI. V was trimmed by 2 bases and J by 4 bases, leaving 6 bases between them. Here the CDR3 DNA reads TGTGCCAGCTCACCAGGGCAGTACGAGCAGTACTTC. Protein product: CASSPGQYEQYF.

This clonotype was seen at least ten times. The chain is built from TRBV12-3 or TRBV12-4 and TRBJ2-7; TRBD2 matches at 9 bases. V shed 5 bases and J 5 bases; nucleotides not matched to a gene: 10. This CDR3 region has 15 residues. CDR3 amino acids: CASSVGPAGGDEQYF. In nucleotides, the CDR3 is TGTGCCAGCAGTGTAGGACCAGCGGGAGGAGACGAGCAGTACTTC.

This clonotype was detected once. The genes are TRBV10-3 and TRBJ2-7; tentatively, D is TRBD2 (5 bases). Gene TRBJ2-5 matches the end of the DNA better, so the J call may be wrong. The germline gives CDR1 ENHRY, CDR2 SYGVKD. CDR3 size: 13 residues. CDR3 sequence: CAISESGEETQYF. Here the CDR3 DNA reads TGTGCCATCAGTGAGTCGGGAGAAGAGACCCAGTACTTC.

The chain uses TRBV20-1 and TRBJ2-5; TRBD2 matches at 11 bases. The ends lost 4 bases at V and 3 bases at J; junction bases unmatched: 7. CDR1 DFQATT and CDR2 SNEGSKA come from the germline V gene (reference sequence). The CDR3 is 15 residues long. The CDR3 bases are TGCAGTGCTACCAGACTAGCGGGGAGAAAAGAGACCCAGTACTTC. It encodes CSATRLAGRKETQYF.

This clonotype was observed at least ten times. This rearrangement joins TRBV7-3 to TRBJ2-7; tentatively, D is TRBD1 or TRBD2 (6 bases each). The CDR3 loop spans 15 amino acids. The germline V and J ends were trimmed by 4 bases and 3 bases, with 16 bases remaining between them. Germline assignment: CDR1 SGHTA and CDR2 FQGTGA. The CDR3 DNA follows: TGTGCCAGCAGCTATAGCGGAGGGGGGATCTACGAGCAGTACTTC. Its translation is CASSYSGGGIYEQYF.

The chain combines TRBV11-1 with TRBJ2-7; D gene uncertain. CDR1 is SGHAT, CDR2 FQDESV, per germline (reference sequence). CDR3 length: 13 amino acids. V was shortened by 0 bases and J by 6 bases, with 9 bases between the two germline ends. In DNA, the CDR3 is TGTGCCAGCAGCTTAGCGGGAAGTCCCGAGCAGTACTTC. Its protein is CASSLAGSPEQYF.

This clonotype was counted ten times or more. This chain links TRBV27 with TRBJ2-6; 14 bases agree with TRBD2. This CDR3 has 18 residues. The trim removed 6 bases at V and 3 bases at J, leaving 7 bases unmatched. Germline loops: CDR1 MNHEY, CDR2 SMNVEV (reference sequence). The CDR3 DNA is TGTGCCAGCAGCTTGGGACTAGCGGGGGCCCTTGGGGCCAACGTCCTGACTTTC. This encodes CASSLGLAGALGANVLTF.